This entry features one TCR beta chain sequence. Antigen: not known. Repertoires were generated with immunoSEQ multiplex PCR, while TCRdb's copy carries only in-frame clones and drops some. Altogether 100,000 to 150,000 clones are present, approximately 90% being singletons, with the ten largest covering more than 1%. The source of the sample is a study of T cell responses to AZD1222 COVID-19 vaccine. Overall study results and limits: Spike-specific TCR depth and breadth grew after two AZD1222 doses.

The clonotype originates from an adult who received the AZD1222 COVID-19 vaccine. The sample here was peripheral blood, taken 28 days after the second AZD1222 dose.

The CDR3: CAWSLGANANTGELFF. Here the CDR3 DNA reads TGTGCCTGGAGTTTAGGGGCAAACGCGAACACCGGGGAGCTGTTTTTT. The V and J genes are TRBV30 and TRBJ2-2; D is perhaps TRBD1 (5 bases). Germline lookup yields CDR1 GTSNPN and CDR2 SVGIG (reference sequence). The CDR3 contains 16 residues. Trimming removed 2 bases at V and 0 bases at J, with 13 bases between.